The TCR beta chain described here comes from a study of blood T cell repertoires in COVID-19. Authors' data handling: Scientists estimated how many nucleated cells there were by amplifying reference gene primers. Method: immunoSEQ multiplex PCR; TCRdb's copy keeps in-frame clones and lacks some. The V and J calls and clone size are taken from that table; D and trimming were inferred from the DNA. Among about 180,000 clones listed, roughly 88% were seen once. The germline CDR1 and CDR2 sequences are MDHEN and SYDVKM. The CDR3 spans 13 residues. Trimming took off 3 bases at V and 7 bases at J, with 12 bases between the two ends.

Material: peripheral blood. This sequence was found in a woman between 40 and 50 years old with COVID-19, enrolled during active disease. The chain combines TRBV28 with TRBJ1-2, with a weak D call TRBD1 (5 bases). For the CDR3, the DNA is TGTGCCAGCAGTTTCCCCAGGGTGGGTGGCTACACCTTC. The encoded protein is CASSFPRVGGYTF.